This T cell receptor beta chain is from a study of OX40 agonist ivuxolimab in advanced cancers. Study-level points and caveats: Among the least clonally expanded were partial responders at 0.1-3.0 mg/kg. Dose levels from 0.1 to 3.0 mg/kg saw CD4+ and CD8+ blood T cells expand clonally by week 6.

Germline trimming cut 4 bases from V and 1 base from J; bases unmatched to any gene: 3. The CDR3 covers 15 residues. Germline V gene data show CDR1 as LNHDA and CDR2 as SQIVND (reference sequence). With regard to this clone: The antigen remains undetermined.

Clones were sequenced by immunoSEQ multiplex PCR, and TCRdb holds only the in-frame ones, with some missing. The sample lists tens of thousands of clones, 90% to 95% occurring once. The genes are TRBV19 and TRBJ1-1; 10 positions agree with TRBD1. This clonotype was obtained from an adult with an advanced solid tumor such as melanoma, head and neck, liver or kidney cancer. This sample comprised CD4+ or CD8+ T cells sorted from blood, obtained in a trial of the OX40 agonist ivuxolimab. The chain's CDR3 is CASSTRDRGNTEAFF. The CDR3 DNA is TGTGCCAGTAGTACACGGGACAGGGGGAACACTGAAGCTTTCTTT. The entire variable domain, with the rest obtained from reference TRBV19 and TRBJ1-1, is as follows: DGGITQSPKYLFRKEGQNVTLSCEQNLNHDAMYWYRQDPGQGLRLIYYSQIVNDFQKGDIAEGYSVSREKKESFPLTVTSAQKNPTAFYLCASSTRDRGNTEAFFGQGTRLTVV.